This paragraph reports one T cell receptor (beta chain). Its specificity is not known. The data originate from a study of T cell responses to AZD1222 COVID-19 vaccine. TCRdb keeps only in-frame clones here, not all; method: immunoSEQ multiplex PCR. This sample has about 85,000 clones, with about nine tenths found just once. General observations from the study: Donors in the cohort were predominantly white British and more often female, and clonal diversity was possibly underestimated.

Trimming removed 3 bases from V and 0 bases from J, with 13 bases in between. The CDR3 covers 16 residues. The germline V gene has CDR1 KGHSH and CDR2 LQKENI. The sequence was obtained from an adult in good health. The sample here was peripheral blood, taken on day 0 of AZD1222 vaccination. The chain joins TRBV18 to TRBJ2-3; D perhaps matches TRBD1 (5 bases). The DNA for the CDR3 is TGTGCCAGCTCACCCTTGAACAGGCCTAGCACAGATACGCAGTATTTT. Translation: CASSPLNRPSTDTQYF.